A selection of T cell receptor beta chains follows, all from one sample in a study of cytomegalovirus exposure and HLA in healthy donors. Some clones are missing from TCRdb's copy, which holds only in-frame ones; the method was immunoSEQ multiplex PCR. Among some 190,000 clones listed, under 85% were seen once. Sample: PBMCs. Every receptor here comes from a woman under 30 in good health and CMV-seronegative. Both conserved end residues are part of each CDR3. A D gene is named only where the DNA matches it firmly. Size is omitted from some rows. Given values are once, few, many or a class for expanded clones.

d_call | j_call | clone_size | v_call | cdr3_nt | cdr3_aa
- | TRBJ1-4 | - | TRBV7-9 | TGTGCCAGCAGCTTTTCAGATTCAACTAATGAAAAACTGTTTTTT | CASSFSDSTNEKLFF
- | TRBJ1-5 | - | TRBV10-2 | TGCGCCAGCAGTGAGTCGATCCAGGGCAATCAGCCCCAGCATTTT | CASSESIQGNQPQHF
- | TRBJ2-1 | few | TRBV7-2 | TGTGCCAGCAGCTTAGGATTTGCCGAGAGCAATGAGCAGTTCTTC | CASSLGFAESNEQFF
- | TRBJ2-1 | - | TRBV6-5 | TGTGCCAGCAGTTACGGACAGTACTCTAATGAGCAGTTCTTC | CASSYGQYSNEQFF
- | TRBJ2-7 | - | TRBV29-1 | TGCAGCGTTGATTCTAAACGGGGGTCAAGCGAGCAGTACTTC | CSVDSKRGSSEQYF
- | TRBJ1-2 | - | TRBV27 | TGTGCCAGCAGTTTACGGAGGGGAGGTGGCTACACCTTC | CASSLRRGGGYTF
- | TRBJ1-5 | - | TRBV28 | TGTGCCAGCAGTTTTTCTCAGGGCAGTCAGCCCCAGCATTTT | CASSFSQGSQPQHF
- | TRBJ1-1 | - | TRBV25-1 | TGTGCCAGCAGTGAATATATGGCAGGGGATAGTGACACTGAAGCTTTCTTT | CASSEYMAGDSDTEAFF
- | TRBJ1-1 | - | TRBV28 | TGTGCCAGCCGGGGGGGGTCCGCCAACACTGAAGCTTTCTTT | CASRGGSANTEAFF
- | TRBJ1-5 | - | TRBV29-1 | TGCAGCGTTGCCTCAGGTTTCAATCAGCCCCAGCATTTT | CSVASGFNQPQHF
- | TRBJ2-3 | - | TRBV27 | TGTGCCAGCAGTTTATCGGGACACACAGATACGCAGTATTTT | CASSLSGHTDTQYF
- | TRBJ2-3 | - | TRBV6-5 | TGTGCCAGCAGCCGGGACATAATCACAGATACGCAGTATTTT | CASSRDIITDTQYF
- | TRBJ1-6 | - | TRBV5-8 | TGTGCCAGCAGCTTACAGTTCACCTCCTATAATTCACCCCTCCACTTT | CASSLQFTSYNSPLHF
TRBD1 | TRBJ2-7 | - | TRBV10-3 | TGTGCCATCAGTGAGGGGGACAGGGGTCACGAGCAGTACTTC | CAISEGDRGHEQYF
- | TRBJ1-5 | - | TRBV19 | TGTGCCAGTAGTATTTTTGCTCAGGGCTATCAGCCCCAGCATTTT | CASSIFAQGYQPQHF
- | TRBJ1-4 | - | TRBV6-5 | TGTGCCAGCAGTTACTCACGGGGGAGAGGAGAAAAACTGTTTTTT | CASSYSRGRGEKLFF
TRBD1 | TRBJ1-2 | - | TRBV2 | TGTGCCAGCAGAGGGGGCGGGTATGGCTACACCTTC | CASRGGGYGYTF
- | TRBJ1-3 | - | TRBV7-9 | TGTGCCAGCCAGAACAGTACAGGGCTGGAAAACACCATATATTTT | CASQNSTGLENTIYF
TRBD1 | TRBJ1-4 | few | TRBV4-2 | TGTGCCAGCAGCCAGGGGGACAGGGACGATGAAAAACTGTTTTTT | CASSQGDRDDEKLFF
TRBD1 | TRBJ1-2 | - | TRBV6-5 | TGTGCCAGCAGAAGCCCGACAGGGAAAAAGGGCTACACCTTC | CASRSPTGKKGYTF
- | TRBJ2-3 | - | TRBV11-1 | TGTGCCAGCAGCCAACCGACCCGCAGGGATACGCAGTATTTT | CASSQPTRRDTQYF
- | TRBJ1-2 | - | TRBV7-8 | TGTGCCAGCAGCCCCGGCGGGAGGGACTATGGCTACACCTTC | CASSPGGRDYGYTF
- | TRBJ2-7 | - | TRBV28 | TGTGCCAGCAGTTTATCTATGGGGCAGGGGTTGAGCGAGCAGTACTTC | CASSLSMGQGLSEQYF
- | TRBJ2-1 | - | TRBV4-2 | TGTGCCAGCAGCCATCCTCCCGAGGGCTCCTACAATGAGCAGTTCTTC | CASSHPPEGSYNEQFF
TRBD1 | TRBJ2-1 | - | TRBV13 | TGTGCCAGCAGCTCCCCCTCAGACAGGGACTACAATGAGCAGTTCTTC | CASSSPSDRDYNEQFF
TRBD2 | TRBJ2-7 | - | TRBV10-3 | TGTGCCATCAGTGATTTAGCGGGGGACTACGAGCAGTACTTC | CAISDLAGDYEQYF
TRBD2 | TRBJ2-1 | - | TRBV5-4 | TGTGCCAGCAGCTGGGGTAGCGGGACATACAATGAGCAGTTCTTC | CASSWGSGTYNEQFF
TRBD1 | TRBJ1-5 | - | TRBV2 | TGTGCCAGCCTTCCGGGACAGAGGACTAGCAATCAGCCCCAGCATTTT | CASLPGQRTSNQPQHF
TRBD1 | TRBJ2-7 | - | TRBV27 | TGTGCCAGCAGTGCTGACAGGGGGCAAGCTTACGAGCAGTACTTC | CASSADRGQAYEQYF